This TCR beta chain was sequenced for a study of T cells in Graves' hyperthyroidism and ophthalmopathy. Study at large: At initial diagnosis, before any treatment had begun, peripheral blood was obtained. Notes on the study in general: Blood also carried most thyroid clonotypes expanded above 0.001.

From RNA transcripts, TCR beta CDR3 regions were amplified. In the first-round RT-PCR of the TCR CDR3, the HTBI primer set was used. MiXCR, applied by TCRdb to the multiplex PCR reads, yields one record per CDR3 protein. This table holds some 720,000 distinct CDR3 sequences, about a sixth found once. This clonotype was detected a few times. As yet, its antigen is unknown. Germline-derived CDR1 and CDR2 are KGHDR and SFDVKD. The V and J ends lost 4 bases and 7 bases respectively, with 6 bases between them. The CDR3 has 12 residues. Uncontrolled infection, other autoimmune disease, pregnancy and lactation each barred patients from inclusion. Clinical symptoms, serum thyroxine, TRAb, thyroid ultrasound and orbital computed tomography established diagnosis.

This TCR derives from a man aged 18 to 35 with Graves' hyperthyroidism. This rearrangement joins TRBV24-1 to TRBJ1-4; D gene uncertain. The specimen sequenced was blood. The CDR3 protein is CATSDESEKLFF. In nucleotides, the CDR3 is TGTGCCACCAGTGACGAGAGTGAAAAACTGTTTTTT.